Described below is a single T cell receptor beta chain sequence and its context. Its antigen remains unknown. Germline CDR1 is GTSNPN and CDR2 is SVGIG (reference sequence). The V end was cut by 5 bases, the J end by 5 bases, with 12 bases between. CDR3 length: 12 residues. The sample belongs to a study of cytomegalovirus exposure and HLA in healthy donors. The overall study: In an earlier analysis, 95 million to 140 million unique TCR beta sequences were found from about 180 million T cells.

Overall study results and limits: A cluster of highly shared sequence variants was likely a sequencing artifact. In vitro data verified three CMV-associated chains as specific for CMV antigens.

Use of 60 Vbeta and 13 Jbeta primers characterized the PCR. Using immunoSEQ multiplex PCR, the repertoire was profiled, and TCRdb retains in-frame clones only, with some absent. The table records 200,000 to 250,000 clones, roughly 79% of them present only once. The source of this sequence is a woman in her thirties or forties in good health and CMV-seronegative. The specimen was PBMCs. The rearrangement links TRBV30 to TRBJ2-5; D may be TRBD1 (6 bases). The CDR3 nucleotides are TGTGCCTGGGAACAGGGTCCGGAGACCCAGTACTTC. Protein product: CAWEQGPETQYF.